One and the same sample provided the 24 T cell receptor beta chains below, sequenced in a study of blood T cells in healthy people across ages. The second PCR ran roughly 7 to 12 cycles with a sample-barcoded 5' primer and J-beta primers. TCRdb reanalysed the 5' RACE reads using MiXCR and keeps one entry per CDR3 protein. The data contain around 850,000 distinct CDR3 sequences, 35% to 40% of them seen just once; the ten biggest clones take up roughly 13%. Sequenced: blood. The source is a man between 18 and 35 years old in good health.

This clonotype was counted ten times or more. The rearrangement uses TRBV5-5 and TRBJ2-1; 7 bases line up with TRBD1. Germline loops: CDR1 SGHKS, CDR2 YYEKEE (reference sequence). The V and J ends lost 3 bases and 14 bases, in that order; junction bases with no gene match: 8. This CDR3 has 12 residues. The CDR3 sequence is CASSSWPQGEFF. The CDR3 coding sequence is TGTGCCAGCAGCTCGTGGCCCCAGGGGGAGTTCTTC. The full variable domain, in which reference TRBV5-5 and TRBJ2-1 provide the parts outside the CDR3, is DAGVTQSPTHLIKTRGQQVTLRCSPISGHKSVSWYQQVLGQGPQFIFQYYEKEERGRGNFPDRFSARQFPNYSSELNVNALLLGDSALYLCASSSWPQGEFFGPGTRLTVL.

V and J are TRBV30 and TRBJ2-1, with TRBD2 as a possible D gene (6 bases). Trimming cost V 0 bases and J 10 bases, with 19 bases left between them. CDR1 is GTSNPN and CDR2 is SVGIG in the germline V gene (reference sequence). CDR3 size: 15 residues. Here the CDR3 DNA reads TGTGCCTGGAGTGTTACCGGGGGACCCCCCTACGAGCAGTTCTTC. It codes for CAWSVTGGPPYEQFF.

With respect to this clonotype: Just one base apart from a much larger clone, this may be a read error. This CDR3 is CSTEGPSGTDTQYF. The DNA for the CDR3 is TGCAGTACTGAGGGCCCCAGCGGCACAGATACGCAGTATTTT. The J gene is TRBJ2-3, the V gene TRBV20-1, with a possible D match to TRBD2 (5 bases). Trimming removed 8 bases from V and 1 base from J, with 16 bases in between. The CDR3 loop spans 14 amino acids. CDR1 and CDR2 from the germline V gene are DFQATT and SNEGSKA (reference sequence).

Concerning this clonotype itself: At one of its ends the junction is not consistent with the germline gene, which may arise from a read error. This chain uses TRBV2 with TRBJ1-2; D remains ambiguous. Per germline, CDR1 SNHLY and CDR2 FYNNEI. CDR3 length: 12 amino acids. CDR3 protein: CASLGRYYGYIF. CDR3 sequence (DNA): TGTGCTAGTCTCGGACGATACTATGGCTACATCTTC.

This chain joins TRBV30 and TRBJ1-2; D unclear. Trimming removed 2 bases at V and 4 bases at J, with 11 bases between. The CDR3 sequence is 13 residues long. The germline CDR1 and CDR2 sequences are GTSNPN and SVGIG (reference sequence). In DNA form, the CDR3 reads TGTGCCTGGAGTTCATCGACCACCTATGGCTACACCTTC. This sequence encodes CAWSSSTTYGYTF.

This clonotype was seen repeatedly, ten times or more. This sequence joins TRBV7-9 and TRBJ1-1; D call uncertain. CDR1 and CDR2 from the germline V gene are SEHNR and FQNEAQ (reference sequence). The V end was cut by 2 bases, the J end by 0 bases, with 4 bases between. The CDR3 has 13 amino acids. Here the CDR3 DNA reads TGTGCCAGCAGCTTACAGATGAACACTGAAGCTTTCTTT. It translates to CASSLQMNTEAFF.

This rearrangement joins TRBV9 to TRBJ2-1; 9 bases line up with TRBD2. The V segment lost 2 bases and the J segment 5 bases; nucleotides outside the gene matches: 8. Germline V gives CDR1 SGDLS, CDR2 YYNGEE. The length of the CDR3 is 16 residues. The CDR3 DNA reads TGTGCCAGCAGCGTTATTAGCGGGAGCCCCCACAATGAGCAGTTCTTC. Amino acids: CASSVISGSPHNEQFF. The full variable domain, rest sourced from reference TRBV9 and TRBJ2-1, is DSGVTQTPKHLITATGQRVTLRCSPRSGDLSVYWYQQSLDQGLQFLIQYYNGEERAKGNILERFSAQQFPDLHSELNLSSLELGDSALYFCASSVISGSPHNEQFFGPGTRLTVL.

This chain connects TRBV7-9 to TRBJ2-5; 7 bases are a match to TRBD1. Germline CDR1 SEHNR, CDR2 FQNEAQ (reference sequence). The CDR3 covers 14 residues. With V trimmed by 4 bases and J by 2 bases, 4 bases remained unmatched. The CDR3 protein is CASSSSTGQETQYF. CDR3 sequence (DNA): TGTGCCAGCAGCTCCTCGACAGGGCAAGAGACCCAGTACTTC. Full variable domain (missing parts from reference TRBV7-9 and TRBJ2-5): DTGVSQNPRHKITKRGQNVTFRCDPISEHNRLYWYRQTLGQGPEFLTYFQNEAQLEKSRLLSDRFSAERPKGSFSTLEIQRTEQGDSAMYLCASSSSTGQETQYFGPGTRLLVL.

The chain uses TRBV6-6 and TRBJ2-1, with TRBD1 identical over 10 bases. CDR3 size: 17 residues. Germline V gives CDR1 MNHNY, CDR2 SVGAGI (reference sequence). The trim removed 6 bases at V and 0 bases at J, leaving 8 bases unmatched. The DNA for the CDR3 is TGTGCCAGCAGAACCGGACAGGGGGGGAGCTCCTACAATGAGCAGTTCTTC. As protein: CASRTGQGGSSYNEQFF.

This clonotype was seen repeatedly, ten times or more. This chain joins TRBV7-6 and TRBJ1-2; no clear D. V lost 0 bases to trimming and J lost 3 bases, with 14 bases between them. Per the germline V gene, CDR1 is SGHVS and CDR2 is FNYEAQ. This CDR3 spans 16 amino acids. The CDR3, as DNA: TGTGCCAGCAGCTTAGCCGGAGCTACGGAGGACTATGGCTACACCTTC. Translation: CASSLAGATEDYGYTF.

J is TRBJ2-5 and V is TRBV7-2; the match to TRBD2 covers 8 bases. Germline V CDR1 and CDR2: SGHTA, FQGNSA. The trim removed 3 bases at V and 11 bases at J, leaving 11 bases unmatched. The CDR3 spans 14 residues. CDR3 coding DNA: TGTGCCAGCAGCTTCCCGGGGGGGCACCGGGAGCAGTACTTC. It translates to CASSFPGGHREQYF.

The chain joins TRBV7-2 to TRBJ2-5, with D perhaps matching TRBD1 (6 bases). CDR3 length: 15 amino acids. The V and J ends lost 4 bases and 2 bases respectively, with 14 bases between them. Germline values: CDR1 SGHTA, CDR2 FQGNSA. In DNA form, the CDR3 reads TGTGCCAGCAGCTGGGGGCAAGGCCCTCAAGAGACCCAGTACTTC. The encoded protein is CASSWGQGPQETQYF.

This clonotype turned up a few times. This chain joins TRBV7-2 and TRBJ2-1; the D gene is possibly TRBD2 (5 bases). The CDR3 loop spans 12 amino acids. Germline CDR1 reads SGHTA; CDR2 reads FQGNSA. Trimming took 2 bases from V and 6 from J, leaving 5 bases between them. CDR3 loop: CTSSLTSNEQFF. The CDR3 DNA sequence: TGTACCAGCAGCTTAACTAGCAATGAGCAGTTCTTC.

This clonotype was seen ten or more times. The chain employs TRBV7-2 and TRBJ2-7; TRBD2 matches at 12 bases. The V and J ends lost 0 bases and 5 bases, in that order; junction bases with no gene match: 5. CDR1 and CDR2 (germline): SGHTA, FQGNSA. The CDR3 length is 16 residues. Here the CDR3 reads CASSLAASGGADEQYF. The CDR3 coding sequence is TGTGCCAGCAGCTTAGCGGCTAGCGGGGGGGCTGACGAGCAGTACTTC.

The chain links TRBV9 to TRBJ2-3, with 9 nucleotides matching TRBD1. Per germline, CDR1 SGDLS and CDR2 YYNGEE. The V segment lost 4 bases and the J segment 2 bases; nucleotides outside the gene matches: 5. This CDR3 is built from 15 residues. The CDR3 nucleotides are TGTGCCAGCAGCTTACGACAGGGGGACACAGATACGCAGTATTTT. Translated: CASSLRQGDTDTQYF.

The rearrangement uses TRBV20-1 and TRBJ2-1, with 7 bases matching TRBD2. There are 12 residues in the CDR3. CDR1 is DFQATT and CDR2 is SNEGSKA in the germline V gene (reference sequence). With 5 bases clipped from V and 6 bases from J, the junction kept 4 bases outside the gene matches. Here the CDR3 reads CSAPRELNEQFF. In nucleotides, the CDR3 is TGCAGTGCTCCGCGGGAGCTCAATGAGCAGTTCTTC.

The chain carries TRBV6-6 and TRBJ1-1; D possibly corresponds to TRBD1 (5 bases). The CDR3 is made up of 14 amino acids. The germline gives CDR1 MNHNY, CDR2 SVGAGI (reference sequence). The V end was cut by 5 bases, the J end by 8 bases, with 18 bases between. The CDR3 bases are TGTGCCAGCAGTGACTTCCGGCCTAGGGGAGAAGCTTTCTTT. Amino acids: CASSDFRPRGEAFF.

DNA of the CDR3: TGTGCCAGCAGTGAAGCGGGGACCTCCTACAATGAGCAGTACTTC. Translated: CASSEAGTSYNEQYF. This chain joins TRBV2 and TRBJ2-1; D possibly matches TRBD1 or TRBD2 (5 bases each). The J call is in doubt because the DNA end fits TRBJ2-7 better. This CDR3 comprises 15 residues. CDR1 and CDR2 from the germline V gene are SNHLY and FYNNEI.

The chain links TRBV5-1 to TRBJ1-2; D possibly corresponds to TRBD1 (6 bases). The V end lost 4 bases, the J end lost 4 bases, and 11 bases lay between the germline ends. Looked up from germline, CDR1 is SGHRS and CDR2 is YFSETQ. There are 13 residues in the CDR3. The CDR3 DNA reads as TGCGCCAGCAGCCCAGGGGACCTCTATGGCTACACCTTC. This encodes CASSPGDLYGYTF.

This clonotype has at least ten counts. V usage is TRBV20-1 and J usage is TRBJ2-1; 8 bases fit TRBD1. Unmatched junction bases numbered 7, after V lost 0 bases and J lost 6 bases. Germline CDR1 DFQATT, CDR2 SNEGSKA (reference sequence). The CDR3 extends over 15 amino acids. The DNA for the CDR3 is TGCAGTGCTAGAGAAGCGCGACAGGGGACCAATGAGCAGTTCTTC. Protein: CSAREARQGTNEQFF.

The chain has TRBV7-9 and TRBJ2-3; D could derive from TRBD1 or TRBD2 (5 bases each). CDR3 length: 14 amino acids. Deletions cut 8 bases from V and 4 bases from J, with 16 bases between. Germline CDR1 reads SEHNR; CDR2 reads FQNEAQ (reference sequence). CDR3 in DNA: TGTGCCAGCTCCCCGCGCGTGGGGGCAGATACGCAGTATTTT. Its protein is CASSPRVGADTQYF.

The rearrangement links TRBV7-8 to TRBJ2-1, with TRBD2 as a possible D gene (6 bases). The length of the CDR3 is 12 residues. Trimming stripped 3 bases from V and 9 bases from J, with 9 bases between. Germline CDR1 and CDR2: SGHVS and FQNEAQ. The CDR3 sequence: CASSLMEGEQFF. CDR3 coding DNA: TGTGCCAGCAGCTTGATGGAGGGTGAGCAGTTCTTC.

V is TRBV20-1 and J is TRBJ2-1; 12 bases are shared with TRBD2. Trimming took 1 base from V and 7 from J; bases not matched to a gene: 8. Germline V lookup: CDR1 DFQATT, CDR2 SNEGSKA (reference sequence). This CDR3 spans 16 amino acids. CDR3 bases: TGCAGTGCTAGAGGGCTAGCGGGGGGGCCGAGTAATGAGCAGTTCTTC. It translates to CSARGLAGGPSNEQFF.

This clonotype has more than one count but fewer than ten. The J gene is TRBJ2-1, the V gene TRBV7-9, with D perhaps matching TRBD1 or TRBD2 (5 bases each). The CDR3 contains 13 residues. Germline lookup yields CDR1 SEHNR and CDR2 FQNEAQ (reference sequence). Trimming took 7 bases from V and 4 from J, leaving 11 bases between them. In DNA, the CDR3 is TGTGCCAGCATCGGGACCGGGTACAATGAGCAGTTCTTC. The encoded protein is CASIGTGYNEQFF.